This TCR beta chain stems from a study of T cells in Graves' hyperthyroidism and ophthalmopathy. Study as a whole: Peripheral blood collection took place at initial diagnosis, before any treatment.

The PBMCs studied were ones that came from approximately 9.9 ml fresh peripheral blood. CDR3 length: 15 residues. The germline CDR1 and CDR2 sequences are LNHDA and SQIVND (reference sequence). V shed 5 bases, J shed 2 bases, and the junction held 5 bases outside the gene matches. Study-wide points: Most expanded thyroid clonotypes above 0.001 recurred in blood.

To note about this clonotype: Its antigen is not known.

The CDR3 regions of TCR beta were amplified from RNA transcripts. First-round RT-PCR with HTBI primers amplified the TCR CDR3 region. TCRdb independently ran MiXCR on the multiplex PCR reads; one entry per CDR3 protein. The top ten hold around 40% of the sample, which has almost 250,000 distinct CDR3 sequences, approximately 23% seen once. The chain uses TRBV19 and TRBJ2-7; TRBD2 aligns across 11 bases. The origin of this receptor is a woman aged 40 to 50 with Graves' ophthalmopathy. The sample consisted of blood. CDR3 sequence reads: CASSPGLAGPYEQYF. Here the CDR3 DNA reads TGTGCCAGTAGTCCAGGACTAGCGGGCCCCTACGAGCAGTACTTC. The full variable domain, in which reference TRBV19 and TRBJ2-7 provide the parts outside the CDR3, is DGGITQSPKYLFRKEGQNVTLSCEQNLNHDAMYWYRQDPGQGLRLIYYSQIVNDFQKGDIAEGYSVSREKKESFPLTVTSAQKNPTAFYLCASSPGLAGPYEQYFGPGTRLTVT.